This TCR beta chain was identified during a study of T cells in Graves' hyperthyroidism and ophthalmopathy. Amplified regions were TCR beta CDR3 sequences from RNA transcripts. HTBI primers were employed in a first-round RT-PCR of the TCR CDR3. TCRdb called the multiplex PCR reads again in MiXCR, with one record for every CDR3 protein. Of around 600,000 distinct CDR3 sequences listed, over 12% are singletons. Worth noting for this clonotype: Its matching antigen is unknown.

Study outcomes and limitations: Clonotypes that were expanded in thyroid above 0.001 mostly appeared in blood too.

The clonotype was recovered from a woman between 18 and 30 years old with Graves' ophthalmopathy. Sample: blood.

The CDR3 nucleotides read TGCGCCACCCAGGACCGTTATCAGCCCCAGCATTTT. As protein: CATQDRYQPQHF. V is TRBV10-2 and J is TRBJ1-5; D gene unclear. This CDR3 comprises 12 residues. V was cut by 10 bases and J by 5 bases, with 12 bases left in between. Germline V gene data show CDR1 as WSHSY and CDR2 as SAAADI.